This entry features one T cell receptor (beta chain) sequence. The antigen remains undetermined. This sample was included in a study of T-cell reconstitution after alpha-beta-depleted transplantation in children. The CDR3 is made up of 15 amino acids. Trimming took 3 bases from V and 4 from J, leaving 15 bases between them. Germline V gives CDR1 SGHRS, CDR2 YFSETQ. Unique molecular identifiers were incorporated during preparation of the TCRbeta library. TCRdb re-called the PCR reads through MiXCR, storing one row per CDR3 protein. The sample yields hundreds of thousands of distinct CDR3 sequences, roughly 13% seen once. Points from the study as a whole: High day-60 TCRbeta diversity in some patients came from surviving recipient T cells and thymic progenitors. Several hundred rapidly expanded clones from non-depleted graft cells reportedly supplied alpha-beta T cells about two months post-transplant. T-cell counts and diversity were attributed mostly to newly produced T cells one year after transplant.

Sequencing used PBMCs, obtained before TCRalphabeta/CD19-depleted stem cell transplant. This TCR was recovered from a girl aged 2 to 10 with congenital amegakaryocytic thrombocytopenia, due to receive a stem cell transplant. V gene TRBV5-1 combines with J gene TRBJ2-3; weak D call: TRBD1 (6 bases). The CDR3 sequence: CASSSENRAADTQYF. Here the CDR3 DNA reads TGCGCCAGCAGCTCGGAGAACAGGGCGGCAGATACGCAGTATTTT. The variable domain in full, completed from reference TRBV5-1 and TRBJ2-3, reads KAGVTQTPRYLIKTRGQQVTLSCSPISGHRSVSWYQQTPGQGLQFLFEYFSETQRNKGNFPGRFSGRQFSNSRSEMNVSTLELGDSALYLCASSSENRAADTQYFGPGTRLTVL.